The source of this TCR beta chain is a study of blood T cell repertoires in COVID-19. This clone was counted a single time. This CDR3 spans 17 amino acids. J was trimmed by 2 bases and V by 5 bases; bases with no gene match: 9. Germline values: CDR1 MDHEN, CDR2 SYDVKM. TCRdb's table, derived via immunoSEQ multiplex PCR, lists solely in-frame clones and lacks some. The sample has around 350,000 clones, around nine tenths seen once; the top ten hold roughly 3.1%. The clonotype comes from a human donor in a cohort sampled during active COVID-19. The material sequenced was peripheral blood. The chain is built from TRBV28 and TRBJ2-3; 11 bases fit TRBD2. The CDR3 DNA reads as TGTGCCAGCAGTAGTAGCGGGAGGGCCCCGAACACAGATACGCAGTATTTT. It translates to CASSSSGRAPNTDTQYF.